This is a list of T cell receptor beta chains from one sample in a study of regulatory T cells in long-lasting Graves disease. Via MiXCR, TCRdb re-called the multiplex PCR reads, giving one row per CDR3 protein. The repertoire consists of 240,000 or so distinct CDR3 sequences, with roughly a fifth occurring once and the leading ten covering around 14%. Source: peripheral blood mononuclear cells (PBMCs), taken at new diagnosis, from a patient treated with antithyroid drugs. Receptors were obtained from a female donor with Graves disease. The CDR3 runs from the conserved cysteine through the conserved F or W. D genes are given only for firm matches. Not all rows give a size; the values are once, few, many and, for expanded clones, a class.

J gene	V gene	clone size	D gene	CDR3 protein	CDR3 DNA
TRBJ1-1	TRBV20-1	many	NA	CSARDGVNTEAFF	TGCAGTGCTAGAGATGGAGTGAACACTGAAGCTTTCTTT
TRBJ2-5	TRBV11-3	few	TRBD2	CASSPSLPGTSKETQYF	TGTGCCAGCAGCCCGTCCCTTCCCGGGACTAGCAAAGAGACCCAGTACTTC
TRBJ1-2	TRBV7-2	many	NA	CASIRGGSEDIYGYTF	TGTGCCAGCATCCGGGGTGGGTCTGAGGATATCTATGGCTACACCTTC
TRBJ2-2	TRBV20-1	many	TRBD1	CSAWDREAGELFF	TGCAGTGCTTGGGACAGGGAGGCCGGGGAGCTGTTTTTT
TRBJ1-2	TRBV7-2	NA	NA	CASSDGHLAYGYTF	TGTGCCAGCAGTGACGGCCACTTAGCCTATGGCTACACCTTC
TRBJ2-3	TRBV12-3/TRBV12-4	NA	TRBD2	CASTKGLAGVASTDTQYF	TGTGCCAGCACCAAGGGACTAGCGGGAGTGGCTAGTACAGATACGCAGTATTTT
TRBJ1-6	TRBV12-3/TRBV12-4	many	NA	CASSLQGRSPLHF	TGTGCCAGCAGTTTACAGGGACGCTCACCCCTCCACTTT
TRBJ2-1	TRBV29-1	many	TRBD2	CSVDGLAGGPSSYNEQFF	TGCAGCGTTGATGGACTAGCGGGAGGACCGAGCTCCTACAATGAGCAGTTCTTC
TRBJ2-2	TRBV29-1	many	TRBD1	CSVSGDRGNTGELFF	TGCAGCGTTTCTGGTGACAGGGGCAACACCGGGGAGCTGTTTTTT
TRBJ2-1	TRBV7-2	many	TRBD2	CASSLAAGGYNEQFF	TGTGCCAGCAGCTTAGCGGCGGGAGGCTACAATGAGCAGTTCTTC
TRBJ2-4	TRBV15	few	TRBD1	CATSREGTVAKNIQYF	TGTGCCACCAGCAGAGAAGGGACAGTAGCCAAAAACATTCAGTACTTC
TRBJ1-1	TRBV6-2/TRBV6-3	many	NA	CASSEVAGGRAFF	TGTGCCAGCAGTGAGGTGGCCGGGGGTCGGGCTTTCTTT
TRBJ2-2	TRBV29-1	few	NA	CSAPAAFKGELFF	TGCAGCGCCCCGGCAGCCTTTAAAGGGGAGCTGTTTTTT
TRBJ2-7	TRBV6-1	many	NA	CASSEVISQTIDEQYF	TGTGCCAGCAGTGAAGTCATTAGCCAGACGATCGACGAGCAGTACTTC
TRBJ2-7	TRBV10-3	many	TRBD2	CAIRPGTSGSYEQYF	TGTGCCATCAGGCCCGGGACTAGCGGGAGCTACGAGCAGTACTTC
TRBJ2-3	TRBV24-1	few	TRBD2	CATSPPLREYGTDTQYF	TGTGCCACCAGCCCTCCCTTGCGGGAGTACGGCACAGATACGCAGTATTTT
TRBJ2-5	TRBV14	NA	NA	CASSQVLGVETQYF	TGTGCCAGCAGCCAAGTACTCGGGGTGGAGACCCAGTACTTC
TRBJ1-6	TRBV13	many	NA	CASSQSGSYNSPLHF	TGTGCCAGCAGCCAGTCAGGAAGTTATAATTCACCCCTCCACTTT
TRBJ2-1	TRBV5-6	NA	TRBD2	CASSLGLAGGWEQFF	TGTGCCAGCAGCTTGGGGCTAGCGGGAGGTTGGGAGCAGTTCTTC
TRBJ1-1	TRBV7-2	NA	TRBD1	CASSLAGTANTEAFF	TGTGCCAGCAGCTTAGCCGGGACAGCCAACACTGAAGCTTTCTTT
TRBJ2-1	TRBV4-3	few	NA	CASSQEVWGVNSYNEQFF	TGCGCCAGCAGCCAAGAGGTTTGGGGGGTTAACTCCTACAATGAGCAGTTCTTC
TRBJ2-2	TRBV4-3	many	TRBD1	CASSQDLQGATGELFF	TGCGCCAGCAGCCAAGATTTACAGGGGGCCACCGGGGAGCTGTTTTTT
TRBJ1-2	TRBV24-1	NA	NA	CATSEKQGVGGYTF	TGTGCCACCAGTGAAAAACAGGGAGTTGGTGGCTACACCTTC
TRBJ2-7	TRBV7-2	once	TRBD2	CASSRYTSGGYEQYF	TGTGCCAGCAGCCGCTATACTAGCGGGGGCTACGAGCAGTACTTC
TRBJ2-5	TRBV6-5	NA	NA	CASSWGLGETQYF	TGTGCCAGCAGTTGGGGACTGGGAGAGACCCAGTACTTC
TRBJ2-7	TRBV20-1	many	NA	CSARESPSRYEQYF	TGCAGTGCTAGAGAGTCGCCCTCCCGCTACGAGCAGTACTTC
TRBJ1-4	TRBV20-1	many	NA	CSYRDDRGKLFF	TGCAGTTACCGAGACGACAGAGGGAAACTGTTTTTT
TRBJ2-2	TRBV11-2	many	NA	CASSGQVNTGELFF	TGTGCCAGCAGCGGACAAGTCAACACCGGGGAGCTGTTTTTT
TRBJ2-7	TRBV5-1	many	NA	CASSLSGDGSSYEQYF	TGCGCCAGCAGCTTGAGTGGCGACGGGAGCTCCTACGAGCAGTACTTC
TRBJ2-7	TRBV2	many	NA	CASRELDYEQYF	TGTGCCAGCAGGGAGTTGGACTACGAGCAGTACTTC